Reported below is one T cell receptor beta chain. What it recognizes is unknown. TCRdb recomputed calls from the 5' RACE reads with MiXCR, one row per CDR3 protein. The repertoire has some 500,000 distinct CDR3 sequences, over 12% of them found once; the top ten carry 0.5% to 0.65%. These data belong to a study of identical twins. Broader study findings: The study found that models underestimated out-of-frame TCR alpha sharing in monozygotic twins. Where out-of-frame alpha sequences were twin-shared, they showed excess low generation probability.

The germline V and J ends were trimmed by 6 bases and 5 bases, with 11 bases remaining between them. There are 12 residues in the CDR3. Per the germline V gene, CDR1 is MNHEY and CDR2 is SMNVEV (reference sequence). These same data were also listed under a study on yellow fever vaccine responses in identical twins.

The clonotype comes from a woman aged 18-35 years in good health. This rearrangement joins TRBV27 to TRBJ2-7, with D hard to call. The specimen was CD4+ T cells sorted from blood. CDR3 bases: TGTGCCAGCAGAGCTGCCGGACACGAGCAGTACTTC. This translates into CASRAAGHEQYF.